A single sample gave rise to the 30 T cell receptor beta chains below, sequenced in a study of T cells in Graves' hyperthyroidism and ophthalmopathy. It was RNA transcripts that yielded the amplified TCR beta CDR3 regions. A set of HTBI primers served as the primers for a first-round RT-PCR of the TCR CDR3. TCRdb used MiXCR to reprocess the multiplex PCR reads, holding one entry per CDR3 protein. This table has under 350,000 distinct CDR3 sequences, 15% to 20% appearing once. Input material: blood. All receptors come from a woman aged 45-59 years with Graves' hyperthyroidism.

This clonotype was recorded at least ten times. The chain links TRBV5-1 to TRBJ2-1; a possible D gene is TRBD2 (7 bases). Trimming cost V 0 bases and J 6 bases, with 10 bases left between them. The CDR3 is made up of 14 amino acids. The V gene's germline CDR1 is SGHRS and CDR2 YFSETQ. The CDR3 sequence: CASSLVGGPNEQFF. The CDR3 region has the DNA TGCGCCAGCAGCTTGGTCGGGGGGCCCAATGAGCAGTTCTTC.

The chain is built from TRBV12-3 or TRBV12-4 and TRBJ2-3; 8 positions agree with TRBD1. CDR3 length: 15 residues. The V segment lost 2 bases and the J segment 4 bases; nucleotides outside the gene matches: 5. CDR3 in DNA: TGTGCCAGCAGTTTATCGACAGGGGTCCCAGATACGCAGTATTTT. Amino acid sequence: CASSLSTGVPDTQYF.

The CDR3 loop is CASSSSPGEQYV. The CDR3 nucleotides read TGTGCCAGCAGTTCCTCCCCGGGAGAGCAGTACGTC. The chain couples TRBV6-2 or TRBV6-3 to TRBJ2-7; D is perhaps TRBD2 (5 bases). Trimming took off 4 bases at V and 7 bases at J, with 11 bases between the two ends. CDR1 is MNHEY, CDR2 SVGEGT, per germline. CDR3 length: 12 amino acids.

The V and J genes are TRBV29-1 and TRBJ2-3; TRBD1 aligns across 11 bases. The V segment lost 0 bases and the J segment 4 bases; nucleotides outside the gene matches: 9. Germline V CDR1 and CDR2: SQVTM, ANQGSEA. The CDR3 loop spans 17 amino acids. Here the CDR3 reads CSVEDRTGGLMADTQYF. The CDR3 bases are TGCAGCGTTGAAGATAGGACAGGGGGCCTGATGGCAGATACGCAGTATTTT.

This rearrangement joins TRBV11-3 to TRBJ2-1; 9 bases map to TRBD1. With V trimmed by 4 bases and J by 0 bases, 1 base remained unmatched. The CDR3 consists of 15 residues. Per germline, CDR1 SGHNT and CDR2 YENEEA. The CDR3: CASSWGQGSYNEQFF. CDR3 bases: TGTGCCAGCAGCTGGGGACAGGGCTCCTACAATGAGCAGTTCTTC.

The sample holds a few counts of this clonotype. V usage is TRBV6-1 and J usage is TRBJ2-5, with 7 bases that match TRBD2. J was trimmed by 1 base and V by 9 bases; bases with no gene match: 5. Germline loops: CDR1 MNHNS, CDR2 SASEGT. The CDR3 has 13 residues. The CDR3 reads CASGTILQETQYF. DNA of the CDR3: TGTGCCAGTGGGACTATCCTCCAAGAGACCCAGTACTTC.

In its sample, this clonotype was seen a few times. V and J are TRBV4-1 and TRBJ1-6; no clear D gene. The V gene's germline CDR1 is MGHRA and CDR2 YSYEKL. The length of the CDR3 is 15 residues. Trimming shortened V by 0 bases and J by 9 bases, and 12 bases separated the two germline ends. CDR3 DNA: TGCGCCAGCAGCCAAGATTCTGTTAGGGTTTCACCCCTCCACTTT. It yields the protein CASSQDSVRVSPLHF.

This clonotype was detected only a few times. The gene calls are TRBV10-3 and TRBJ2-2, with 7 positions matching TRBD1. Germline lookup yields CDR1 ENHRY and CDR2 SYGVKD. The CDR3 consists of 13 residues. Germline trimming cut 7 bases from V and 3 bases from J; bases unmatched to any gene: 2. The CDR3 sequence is CAITGTDTGELFF. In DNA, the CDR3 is TGTGCCATCACCGGGACAGACACCGGGGAGCTGTTTTTT.

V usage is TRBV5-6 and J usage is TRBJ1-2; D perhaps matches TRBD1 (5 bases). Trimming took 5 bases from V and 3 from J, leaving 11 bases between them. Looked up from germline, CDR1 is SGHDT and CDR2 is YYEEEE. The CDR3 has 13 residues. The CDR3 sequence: CASRVGEDYGYTF. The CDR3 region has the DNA TGTGCCAGCAGGGTGGGGGAAGACTATGGCTACACCTTC.

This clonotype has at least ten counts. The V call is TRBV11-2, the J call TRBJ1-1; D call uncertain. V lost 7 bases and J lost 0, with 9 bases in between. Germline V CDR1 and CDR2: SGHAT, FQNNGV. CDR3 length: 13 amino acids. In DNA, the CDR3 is TGTGCCAGCAAAACTATCCTGAACACTGAAGCTTTCTTT. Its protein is CASKTILNTEAFF.

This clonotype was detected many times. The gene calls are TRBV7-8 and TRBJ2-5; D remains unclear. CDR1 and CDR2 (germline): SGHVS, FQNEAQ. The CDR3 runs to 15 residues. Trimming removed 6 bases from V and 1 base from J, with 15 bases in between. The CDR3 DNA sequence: TGTGCCAGCAGTAAACACACGGGCTTCCAAGAGACCCAGTACTTC. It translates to CASSKHTGFQETQYF.

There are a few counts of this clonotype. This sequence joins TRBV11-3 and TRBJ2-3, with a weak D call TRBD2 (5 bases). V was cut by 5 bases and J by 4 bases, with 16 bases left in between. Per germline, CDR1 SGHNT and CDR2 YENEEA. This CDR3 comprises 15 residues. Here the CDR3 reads CASSLGPTRADTQYF. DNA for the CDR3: TGTGCCAGCAGCCTCGGGCCGACGAGGGCAGATACGCAGTATTTT.

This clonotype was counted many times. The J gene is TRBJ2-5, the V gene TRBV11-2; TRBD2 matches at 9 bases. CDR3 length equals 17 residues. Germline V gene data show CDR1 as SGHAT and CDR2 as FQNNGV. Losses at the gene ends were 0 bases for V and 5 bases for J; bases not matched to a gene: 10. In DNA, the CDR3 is TGTGCCAGCAGCTTAGATCTGATAGCGGGAGTTCGGGAGACCCAGTACTTC. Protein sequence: CASSLDLIAGVRETQYF.

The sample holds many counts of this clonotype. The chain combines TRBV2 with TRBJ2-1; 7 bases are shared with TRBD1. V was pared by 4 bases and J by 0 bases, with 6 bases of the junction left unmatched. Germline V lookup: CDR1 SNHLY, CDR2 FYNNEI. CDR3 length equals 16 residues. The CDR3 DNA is TGTGCCAGCAGTGCGACGGGACAGAGCTCCTACAATGAGCAGTTCTTC. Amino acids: CASSATGQSSYNEQFF.

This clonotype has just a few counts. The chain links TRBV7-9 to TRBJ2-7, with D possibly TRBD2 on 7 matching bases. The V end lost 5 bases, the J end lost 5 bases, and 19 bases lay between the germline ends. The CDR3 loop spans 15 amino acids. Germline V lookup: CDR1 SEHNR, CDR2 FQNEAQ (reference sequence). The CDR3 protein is CASSPRGGLIHEQYF. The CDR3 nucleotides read TGTGCCAGCAGCCCGAGGGGGGGCCTGATTCACGAGCAGTACTTC.

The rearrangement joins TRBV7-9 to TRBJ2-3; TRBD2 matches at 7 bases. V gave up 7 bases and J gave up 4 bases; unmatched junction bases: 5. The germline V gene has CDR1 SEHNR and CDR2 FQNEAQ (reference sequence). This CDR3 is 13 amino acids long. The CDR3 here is CASMTGGSDTQYF. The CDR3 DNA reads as TGTGCCAGCATGACGGGGGGATCAGATACGCAGTATTTT.

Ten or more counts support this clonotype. As DNA, the CDR3 is TGTGCCAGCAGTTACTCTGGTCCCCCTCTCGATGACACTGAAGCTTTCTTT. The encoded protein is CASSYSGPPLDDTEAFF. The J gene is TRBJ1-1, the V gene TRBV6-6; no firm D call. V shed 0 bases and J shed 3 bases, with 17 bases lying between them. This CDR3 is built from 17 residues. CDR1 MNHNY and CDR2 SVGAGI come from the germline V gene (reference sequence).

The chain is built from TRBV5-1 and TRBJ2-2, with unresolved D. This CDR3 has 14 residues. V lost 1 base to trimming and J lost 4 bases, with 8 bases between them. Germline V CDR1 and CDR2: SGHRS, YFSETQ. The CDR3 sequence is CASSLWAATGELFF. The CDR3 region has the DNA TGCGCCAGCAGCTTGTGGGCAGCCACCGGGGAGCTGTTTTTT.

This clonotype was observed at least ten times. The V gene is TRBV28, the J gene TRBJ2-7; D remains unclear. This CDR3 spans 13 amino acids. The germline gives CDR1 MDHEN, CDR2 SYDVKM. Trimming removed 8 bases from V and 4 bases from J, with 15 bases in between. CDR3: CASRSGYGYEQYF. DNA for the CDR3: TGTGCCAGCCGCTCAGGATACGGATACGAGCAGTACTTC.

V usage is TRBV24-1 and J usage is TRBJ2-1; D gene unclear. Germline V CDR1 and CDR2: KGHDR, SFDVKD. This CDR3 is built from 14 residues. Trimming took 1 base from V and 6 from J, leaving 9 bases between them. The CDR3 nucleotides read TGTGCCACCAGTGATTTCGGGCTGCGCAATGAGCAGTTCTTC. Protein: CATSDFGLRNEQFF.

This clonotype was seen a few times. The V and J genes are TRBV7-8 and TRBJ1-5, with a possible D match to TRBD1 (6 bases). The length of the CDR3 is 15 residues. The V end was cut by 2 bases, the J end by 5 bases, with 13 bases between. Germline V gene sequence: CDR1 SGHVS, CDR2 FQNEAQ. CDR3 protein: CASSLRGTGHQPQHF. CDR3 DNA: TGTGCCAGCAGCTTAAGGGGGACGGGACATCAGCCCCAGCATTTT.

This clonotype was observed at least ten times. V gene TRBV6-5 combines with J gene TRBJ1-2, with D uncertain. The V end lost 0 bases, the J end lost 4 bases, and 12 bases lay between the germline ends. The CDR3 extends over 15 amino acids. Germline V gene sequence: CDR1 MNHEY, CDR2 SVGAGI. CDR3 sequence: CASSYSPERSYGYTF. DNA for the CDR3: TGTGCCAGCAGTTACTCTCCGGAACGGAGCTATGGCTACACCTTC.

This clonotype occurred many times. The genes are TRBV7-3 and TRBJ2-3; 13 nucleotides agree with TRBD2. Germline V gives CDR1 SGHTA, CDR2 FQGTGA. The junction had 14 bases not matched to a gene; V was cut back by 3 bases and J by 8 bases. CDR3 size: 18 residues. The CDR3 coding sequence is TGTGCCAGCAGCTTCACCGGGACTAGCGGGGATGGAGGGGGTACGCAGTATTTT. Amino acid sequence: CASSFTGTSGDGGGTQYF.

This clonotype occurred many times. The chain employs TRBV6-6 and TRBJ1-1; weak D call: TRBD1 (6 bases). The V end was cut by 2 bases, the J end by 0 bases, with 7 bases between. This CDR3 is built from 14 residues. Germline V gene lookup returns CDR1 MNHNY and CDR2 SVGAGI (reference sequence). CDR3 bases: TGTGCCAGCAGTTACCAGGGGATGAACACTGAAGCTTTCTTT. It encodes CASSYQGMNTEAFF.

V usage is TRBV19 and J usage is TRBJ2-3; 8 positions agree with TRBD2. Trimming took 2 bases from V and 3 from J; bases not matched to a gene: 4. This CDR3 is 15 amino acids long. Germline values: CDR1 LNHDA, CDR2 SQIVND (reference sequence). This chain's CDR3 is CASSIPGGQTDTQYF. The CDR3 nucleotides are TGTGCCAGTAGTATACCGGGGGGGCAGACAGATACGCAGTATTTT.

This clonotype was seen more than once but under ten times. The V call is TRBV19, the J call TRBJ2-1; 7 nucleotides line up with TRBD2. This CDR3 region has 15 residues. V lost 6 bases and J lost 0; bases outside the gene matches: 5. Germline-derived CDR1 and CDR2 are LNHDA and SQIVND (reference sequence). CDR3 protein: CASRTGGSSYNEQFF. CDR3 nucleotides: TGTGCCAGTAGGACCGGCGGGAGCTCCTACAATGAGCAGTTCTTC.

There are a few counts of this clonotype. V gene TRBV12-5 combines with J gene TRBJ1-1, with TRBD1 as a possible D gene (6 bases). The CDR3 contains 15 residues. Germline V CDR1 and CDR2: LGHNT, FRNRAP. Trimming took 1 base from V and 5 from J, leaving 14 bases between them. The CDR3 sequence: CASGLGEGVWTEAFF. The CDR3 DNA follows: TGTGCTAGTGGTTTGGGGGAGGGGGTTTGGACTGAAGCTTTCTTT.

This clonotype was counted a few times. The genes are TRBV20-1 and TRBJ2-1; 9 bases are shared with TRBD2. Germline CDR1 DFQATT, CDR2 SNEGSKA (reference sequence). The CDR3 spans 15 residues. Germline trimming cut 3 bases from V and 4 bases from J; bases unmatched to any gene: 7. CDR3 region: CSASSLAGSYNEQFF. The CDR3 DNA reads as TGCAGTGCTAGTTCGCTAGCGGGGAGTTACAATGAGCAGTTCTTC.

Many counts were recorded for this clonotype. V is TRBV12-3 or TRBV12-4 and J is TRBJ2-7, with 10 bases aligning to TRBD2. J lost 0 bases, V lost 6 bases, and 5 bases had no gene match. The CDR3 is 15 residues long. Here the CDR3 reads CASRRTSGRSYEQYF. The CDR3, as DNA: TGTGCCAGCAGACGGACTAGCGGCCGCTCCTACGAGCAGTACTTC.

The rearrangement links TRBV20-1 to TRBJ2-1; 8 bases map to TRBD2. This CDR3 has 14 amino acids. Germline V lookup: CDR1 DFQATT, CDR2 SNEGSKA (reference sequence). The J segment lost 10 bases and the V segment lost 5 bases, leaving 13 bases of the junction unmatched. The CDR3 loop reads CSAASSGLGREQFF. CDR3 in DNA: TGCAGTGCTGCCTCTAGCGGGCTCGGTCGGGAGCAGTTCTTC.